Included here is one TCR beta chain sequence, with context. No antigen is known for it. The data belong to a study of early T cells in non-severe SARS-CoV-2 infection. Whole-study findings and limits: Anti-spike CD8 specificities were favored by VDJdb matching, whose results missed private and CD4 specificities.

This CDR3 has 14 amino acids. Trimming removed 6 bases at V and 6 bases at J, with 18 bases between. Unique molecular identifiers were attached to individual cDNA molecules. A single record per CDR3 protein comes from TCRdb applying MiXCR to the 5' RACE reads. The sample lists around 21,000 distinct CDR3 sequences, around 5% occurring once. The sample here was whole blood, taken at baseline. This chain joins TRBV12-3 or TRBV12-4 and TRBJ2-7; the D call may be TRBD1 or TRBD2 (5 bases each). The TCR originated in an adult who was a healthcare worker with PCR-confirmed SARS-CoV-2 infection or an uninfected control (not recorded which). The CDR3 DNA is TGTGCCAGCAGAGCCTTAAGAGGGGTGGGCGAGCAGTACTTC. Translating gives CASRALRGVGEQYF.